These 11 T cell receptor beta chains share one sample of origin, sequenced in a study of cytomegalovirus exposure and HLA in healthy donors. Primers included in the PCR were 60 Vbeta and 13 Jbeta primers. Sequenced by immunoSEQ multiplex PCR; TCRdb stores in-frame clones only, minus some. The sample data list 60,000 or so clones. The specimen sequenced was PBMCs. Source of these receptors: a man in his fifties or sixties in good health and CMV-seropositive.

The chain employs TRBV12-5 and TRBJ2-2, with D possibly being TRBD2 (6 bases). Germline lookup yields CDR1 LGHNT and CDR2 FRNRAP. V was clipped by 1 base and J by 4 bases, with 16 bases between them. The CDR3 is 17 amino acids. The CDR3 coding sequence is TGTGCTAGTGGTTTGGGGTACGGGCAGGGAGGCACCGGGGAGCTGTTTTTT. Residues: CASGLGYGQGGTGELFF.

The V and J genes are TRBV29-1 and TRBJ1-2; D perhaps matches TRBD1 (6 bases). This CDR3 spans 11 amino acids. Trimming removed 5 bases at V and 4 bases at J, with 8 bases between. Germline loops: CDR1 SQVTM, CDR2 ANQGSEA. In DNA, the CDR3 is TGCAGCGTTCAGGGGTTCTATGGCTACACCTTC. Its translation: CSVQGFYGYTF.

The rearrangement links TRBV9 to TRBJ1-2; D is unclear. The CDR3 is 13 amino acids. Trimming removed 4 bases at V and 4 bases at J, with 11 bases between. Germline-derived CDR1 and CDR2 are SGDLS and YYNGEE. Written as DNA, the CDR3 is TGTGCCAGCAGCCCCGAGGGCAGCTATGGCTACACCTTC. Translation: CASSPEGSYGYTF.

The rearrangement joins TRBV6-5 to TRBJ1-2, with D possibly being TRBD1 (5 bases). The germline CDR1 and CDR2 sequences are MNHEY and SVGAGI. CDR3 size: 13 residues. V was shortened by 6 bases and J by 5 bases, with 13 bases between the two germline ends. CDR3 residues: CASRRDSQYGYTF. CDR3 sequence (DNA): TGTGCCAGCAGGCGAGACAGTCAGTATGGCTACACCTTC.

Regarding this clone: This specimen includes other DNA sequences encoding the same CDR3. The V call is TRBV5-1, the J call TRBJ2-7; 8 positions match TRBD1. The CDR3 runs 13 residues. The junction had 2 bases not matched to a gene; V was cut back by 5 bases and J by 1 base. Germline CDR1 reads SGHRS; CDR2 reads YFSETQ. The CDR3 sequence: CASSRTGSYEQYF. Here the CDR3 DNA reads TGCGCCAGCAGTCGGACAGGGTCCTACGAGCAGTACTTC.

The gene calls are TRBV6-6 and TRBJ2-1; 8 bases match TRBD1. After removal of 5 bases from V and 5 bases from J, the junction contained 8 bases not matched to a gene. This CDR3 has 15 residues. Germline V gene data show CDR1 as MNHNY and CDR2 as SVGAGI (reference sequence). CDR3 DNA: TGTGCCAGCAGTCGAGACAGGGGCGCCGACAATGAGCAGTTCTTC. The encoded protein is CASSRDRGADNEQFF.

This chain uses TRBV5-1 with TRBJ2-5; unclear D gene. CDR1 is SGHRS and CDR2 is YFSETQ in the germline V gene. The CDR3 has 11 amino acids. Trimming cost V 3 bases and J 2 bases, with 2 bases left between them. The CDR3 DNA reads TGCGCCAGCAGCTCGCAAGAGACCCAGTACTTC. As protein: CASSSQETQYF.

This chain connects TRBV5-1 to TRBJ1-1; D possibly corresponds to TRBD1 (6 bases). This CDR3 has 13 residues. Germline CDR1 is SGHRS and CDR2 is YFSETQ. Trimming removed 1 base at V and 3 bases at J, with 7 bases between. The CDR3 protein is CASSLQGYTEAFF. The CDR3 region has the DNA TGCGCCAGCAGCTTGCAGGGGTACACTGAAGCTTTCTTT.

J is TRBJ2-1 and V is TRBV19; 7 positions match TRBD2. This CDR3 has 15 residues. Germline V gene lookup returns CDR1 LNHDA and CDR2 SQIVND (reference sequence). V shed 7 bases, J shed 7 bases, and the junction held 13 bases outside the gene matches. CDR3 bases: TGTGCCAGTAAGGGACTACTCGATTGGAGGAATGAGCAGTTCTTC. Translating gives CASKGLLDWRNEQFF.

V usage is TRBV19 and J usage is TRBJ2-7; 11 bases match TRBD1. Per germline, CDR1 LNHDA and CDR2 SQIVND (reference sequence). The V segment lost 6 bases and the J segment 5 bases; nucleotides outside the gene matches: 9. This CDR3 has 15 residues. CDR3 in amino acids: CASRSGTGGFHEQYF. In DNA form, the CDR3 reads TGTGCCAGTAGATCCGGGACAGGGGGATTCCACGAGCAGTACTTC.

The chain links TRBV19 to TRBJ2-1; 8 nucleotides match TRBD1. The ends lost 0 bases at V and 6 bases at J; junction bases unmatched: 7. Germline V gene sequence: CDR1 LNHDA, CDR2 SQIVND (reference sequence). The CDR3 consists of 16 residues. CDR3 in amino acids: CASSIDPDRVINEQFF. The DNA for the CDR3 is TGTGCCAGTAGTATAGATCCGGACAGGGTCATCAATGAGCAGTTCTTC.